This T cell receptor (beta chain) emerged from a study of blood T cell repertoires in COVID-19. Original handling: Amplified reference gene primers provided the basis for estimating nucleated cell counts. TCRdb keeps only in-frame clones here, not all; method: immunoSEQ multiplex PCR. V and J calls plus clone size are reproduced from that table; the DNA served to infer D and trimming. The sample holds 70,000 or so clones, roughly 75% seen once. Losses at the gene ends were 5 bases for V and 5 bases for J; bases not matched to a gene: 12. Germline V CDR1 and CDR2: SGHTA, FQGTGA. The CDR3 sequence is 17 residues long.

The sequence derives from a human donor in a cohort sampled during active COVID-19. Source material: peripheral blood. The rearrangement uses TRBV7-3 and TRBJ2-2, with 9 bases aligning to TRBD1. The CDR3 is CASSPPPGQGQTGELFF. The DNA for the CDR3 is TGTGCCAGCAGCCCCCCCCCGGGACAGGGACAGACCGGGGAGCTGTTTTTT.